This is a list of T cell receptor beta chains from one sample in a study of identical twins. TCRdb reanalysed the 5' RACE reads using MiXCR and keeps one entry per CDR3 protein. Altogether approximately 300,000 distinct CDR3 sequences are present, roughly 10% being singletons, with the ten largest covering approximately 7%. This same sample was also part of a study on yellow fever vaccine responses in identical twins.

Sequencing was performed on CD8+ T cells sorted from blood. All receptors come from a woman younger than 30 in good health. Both conserved end residues are part of each CDR3. The order of the fields is clone size, V gene, J gene, D gene, CDR3 DNA, CDR3 protein. The D gene is left open where the match is weak. Clone sizes are given selectively: once, few, many, or a class where the clone is expanded.

clone size: many
V gene: TRBV12-3/TRBV12-4
J gene: TRBJ2-2
D gene: TRBD2
CDR3 DNA: TGTGCCAGCAGTTCGGGGGGGCCTTATCTATCCAGGGAGCTGTTTTTT
CDR3 protein: CASSSGGPYLSRELFF

clone size: many
V gene: TRBV6-7
J gene: TRBJ2-1
D gene: TRBD2
CDR3 DNA: TGTGCCAGCAGTCACCACAGGAGATCCCGGACTAGCGGGAGGAGTGATTACAATGAGCAGTTCTTC
CDR3 protein: CASSHHRRSRTSGRSDYNEQFF

clone size: few
V gene: TRBV6-2/TRBV6-3
J gene: TRBJ2-1
D gene: TRBD2
CDR3 DNA: TGTGCCAGCAGTTACTTCGCTATGCAGTCACTAGCGGGTTCCTACAATGAGCAGTTCTTC
CDR3 protein: CASSYFAMQSLAGSYNEQFF

clone size: medium-sized
V gene: TRBV20-1
J gene: TRBJ2-1
D gene: -
CDR3 DNA: TGCAGTGCTAGTGCCCTAAAGTATGCGGACAATGAGCAGTTCTTC
CDR3 protein: CSASALKYADNEQFF

clone size: many
V gene: TRBV29-1
J gene: TRBJ2-7
D gene: -
CDR3 DNA: TGCAGCGTTGAAGGGCTCATTACAGGGAATGAGCAGTACTTC
CDR3 protein: CSVEGLITGNEQYF

clone size: few
V gene: TRBV28
J gene: TRBJ2-1
D gene: -
CDR3 DNA: TGTGCCAGCAGTGCCACCGGGAAATACAACAATGAGCAGTTCTTC
CDR3 protein: CASSATGKYNNEQFF

clone size: many
V gene: TRBV28
J gene: TRBJ2-4
D gene: -
CDR3 DNA: TGTGCCAGCAGTTTTAACAGGCGGGATCCCAAAAACATTCAGTACTTC
CDR3 protein: CASSFNRRDPKNIQYF

clone size: -
V gene: TRBV20-1
J gene: TRBJ2-7
D gene: -
CDR3 DNA: TGCAGTGCTAGAGTGTCAGGGGCCTACGAGCAGTACTTC
CDR3 protein: CSARVSGAYEQYF

clone size: many
V gene: TRBV12-3/TRBV12-4
J gene: TRBJ2-2
D gene: -
CDR3 DNA: TGTGCCAGCACCGACCTGTCCGGGGAGCTGTTTTTT
CDR3 protein: CASTDLSGELFF

clone size: many
V gene: TRBV5-1
J gene: TRBJ2-1
D gene: -
CDR3 DNA: TGCGCCAGCAGCTTGTCCCAAGGCAATGAGCAGTTCTTC
CDR3 protein: CASSLSQGNEQFF

clone size: -
V gene: TRBV7-9
J gene: TRBJ2-1
D gene: TRBD2
CDR3 DNA: TGTGCCAGCAGCCGATGGACTAGCGGGAGGGGCAATGAGCAGTTCTTC
CDR3 protein: CASSRWTSGRGNEQFF

clone size: many
V gene: TRBV4-3
J gene: TRBJ2-7
D gene: -
CDR3 DNA: TGCGCCAGCAGCCAAGAGTGGGCAGTACTCTCCTACGAGCAGTACTTC
CDR3 protein: CASSQEWAVLSYEQYF

clone size: -
V gene: TRBV6-2/TRBV6-3
J gene: TRBJ2-7
D gene: -
CDR3 DNA: TGTGCCAGCGGATCAGGGACATTGGGGTACTACGAGCAGTACTTC
CDR3 protein: CASGSGTLGYYEQYF

clone size: few
V gene: TRBV19
J gene: TRBJ1-5
D gene: -
CDR3 DNA: TGTGCCAGTAGTATGAGAGTACCCAATCAGCCCCAGCATTTT
CDR3 protein: CASSMRVPNQPQHF

clone size: -
V gene: TRBV4-3
J gene: TRBJ1-5
D gene: -
CDR3 DNA: TGCGCCAGCAGCCAACTCGTCGGTAGCAATCAGCCCCAGCATTTT
CDR3 protein: CASSQLVGSNQPQHF

clone size: -
V gene: TRBV29-1
J gene: TRBJ1-2
D gene: -
CDR3 DNA: TGCAGCGTTGCGGGTACAGCTAATGGCTACACCTTC
CDR3 protein: CSVAGTANGYTF

clone size: -
V gene: TRBV5-6
J gene: TRBJ2-7
D gene: -
CDR3 DNA: TGTGCCAGCAGCACTTCCCCCGGGAGTCTCGAGCAGTACTTC
CDR3 protein: CASSTSPGSLEQYF

clone size: many
V gene: TRBV29-1
J gene: TRBJ2-1
D gene: TRBD1
CDR3 DNA: TGCAGCGTGGGACAGGGTCGATTGAATGAGCAGTTCTTC
CDR3 protein: CSVGQGRLNEQFF

clone size: few
V gene: TRBV10-3
J gene: TRBJ1-5
D gene: -
CDR3 DNA: TGTGCCATCAGTGAGCGACAGATCAATCAGCCCCAGCATTTT
CDR3 protein: CAISERQINQPQHF

clone size: many
V gene: TRBV28
J gene: TRBJ2-3
D gene: -
CDR3 DNA: TGTGCCAGCCGCACAGATACGCAGTATTTT
CDR3 protein: CASRTDTQYF

clone size: -
V gene: TRBV20-1
J gene: TRBJ1-5
D gene: TRBD1
CDR3 DNA: TGCAGTGCTCCAGGACAGGGATGGGGTTACAATCAGCCCCAGCATTTT
CDR3 protein: CSAPGQGWGYNQPQHF

clone size: -
V gene: TRBV30
J gene: TRBJ2-7
D gene: TRBD1
CDR3 DNA: TGTGCCTGCCACCTCCACAGGGGGCTGTACGAGCAGTACTTC
CDR3 protein: CACHLHRGLYEQYF

clone size: -
V gene: TRBV20-1
J gene: TRBJ2-7
D gene: -
CDR3 DNA: TGCAGTGCTCGGGCGGGAAGGGTCGAGCAGTACTTC
CDR3 protein: CSARAGRVEQYF

clone size: many
V gene: TRBV9
J gene: TRBJ2-1
D gene: TRBD2
CDR3 DNA: TGTGCCAGCAGCGACACCCTTGTAGCGGGGGCTAACAATGAGCAGTTCTTC
CDR3 protein: CASSDTLVAGANNEQFF

clone size: many
V gene: TRBV4-2
J gene: TRBJ2-3
D gene: -
CDR3 DNA: TGTGCCAGCAGCCAAGATATCGGCCTCGGGTGGACAGATACGCAGTATTTT
CDR3 protein: CASSQDIGLGWTDTQYF

clone size: -
V gene: TRBV7-6
J gene: TRBJ2-5
D gene: -
CDR3 DNA: TGTGCCAGCAGCTCCAGGGCGGAAGAGACCCAGTACTTC
CDR3 protein: CASSSRAEETQYF

clone size: few
V gene: TRBV29-1
J gene: TRBJ2-1
D gene: TRBD1
CDR3 DNA: TGCAGCGCCGACAACCGGGACAGGGAGAACAATGAGCAGTTCTTC
CDR3 protein: CSADNRDRENNEQFF

clone size: many
V gene: TRBV20-1
J gene: TRBJ2-1
D gene: -
CDR3 DNA: TGCAGTGCTAGACCCGTTACTAGAAGCTCCTACAATGAGCAGTTCTTC
CDR3 protein: CSARPVTRSSYNEQFF

clone size: few
V gene: TRBV24-1
J gene: TRBJ1-2
D gene: TRBD1
CDR3 DNA: TGTGCCACCAGTGATTTTGACAGGGACTATGGCTACACCTTC
CDR3 protein: CATSDFDRDYGYTF